This T cell receptor (beta chain) is drawn from a study of OX40 agonist ivuxolimab in advanced cancers. Study-wide background: Participants could have had prior anti-PD-1, anti-PD-L1 or anti-CTLA-4 therapy, and roughly 39% had some.

TCRdb keeps only in-frame clones here, not all; method: immunoSEQ multiplex PCR. This table has 70,000 to 95,000 clones, roughly 91% appearing once. V lost 2 bases, J lost 0 bases, and 9 bases stayed unmatched. The germline V gene encodes CDR1 SGHRS and CDR2 YFSETQ. The CDR3 totals 17 residues. The origin of this receptor is an adult with an advanced solid tumor such as melanoma, head and neck, liver or kidney cancer. The V and J genes are TRBV5-1 and TRBJ2-5; 8 bases fit TRBD2. The material sequenced was CD4+ or CD8+ T cells sorted from blood, taken in a trial of the OX40 agonist ivuxolimab. The CDR3 DNA sequence: TGCGCCAGCAGCTTCCTCCCGGCGGGAGGACACCAAGAGACCCAGTACTTC. It translates to CASSFLPAGGHQETQYF. Drawing the rest from reference TRBV5-1 and TRBJ2-5, the complete variable domain is KAGVTQTPRYLIKTRGQQVTLSCSPISGHRSVSWYQQTPGQGLQFLFEYFSETQRNKGNFPGRFSGRQFSNSRSEMNVSTLELGDSALYLCASSFLPAGGHQETQYFGPGTRLLVL.